The sequence of this TCR beta chain was determined in a study of neurological immune-mediated disorders. Germline V lookup: CDR1 SGHRS, CDR2 YFSETQ. CDR3 length equals 14 residues. The junction had 3 bases not matched to a gene; V was cut back by 3 bases and J by 2 bases. The method for making cDNA was 5'RACE, and it used 10-nucleotide random UMIs. TCRdb fed the 5' RACE reads into MiXCR, producing one record per CDR3 protein. The sample comprises approximately 84,000 distinct CDR3 sequences, around 4.7% of which are singletons, and about 5.7% rests with the top ten. This clonotype was counted many times. Its antigen is still unknown. Whole-study results and caveats: HTLV-1-associated myelopathy showed the most TCR clonal expansion; multiple sclerosis the least, below healthy controls.

Time point meaning: longitudinal time-point 3. For the unsorted libraries, 2 million PBMCs stored at -80 C served as input. The rearrangement uses TRBV5-1 and TRBJ1-2; 8 nucleotides agree with TRBD1. Sequenced material: PBMCs. The receptor was derived from a woman in her fifties or sixties with multiple sclerosis. CDR3 bases: TGCGCCAGCAGCTCAGGGGGCGAAAACTATGGCTACACCTTC. Its protein product is CASSSGGENYGYTF.